A single T cell receptor (beta chain) is shown here with its context. Its matching antigen is unknown. The method was immunoSEQ multiplex PCR; TCRdb's version includes in-frame clones alone and lacks a portion of them. The sample records roughly 30,000 clones, roughly 80% being singletons. These data originate in a study of a mutant IDH1 vaccine in newly diagnosed glioma. Noted time point: week 23, last vaccination. Every vaccination contained 300 ug of the mutant IDH1 20-mer peptide and was paired with topical imiquimod. Sequences were derived from PBMCs, sampled from a glioma patient whose treatment included an IDH1 peptide vaccine. The clonotype was recovered from a woman aged 30 to 39 with glioma.

The DNA for the CDR3 is TGCGCCAGCAGCATTCGACAGGGAACGGACACGCAGTATTTT. Translated: CASSIRQGTDTQYF. The rearrangement joins TRBV5-1 to TRBJ2-3; TRBD1 aligns across 7 bases. The V segment lost 4 bases and the J segment 9 bases; nucleotides outside the gene matches: 11. Germline V gene data show CDR1 as SGHRS and CDR2 as YFSETQ. This CDR3 is built from 14 residues. Full variable domain (missing parts from reference TRBV5-1 and TRBJ2-3): KAGVTQTPRYLIKTRGQQVTLSCSPISGHRSVSWYQQTPGQGLQFLFEYFSETQRNKGNFPGRFSGRQFSNSRSEMNVSTLELGDSALYLCASSIRQGTDTQYFGPGTRLTVL.